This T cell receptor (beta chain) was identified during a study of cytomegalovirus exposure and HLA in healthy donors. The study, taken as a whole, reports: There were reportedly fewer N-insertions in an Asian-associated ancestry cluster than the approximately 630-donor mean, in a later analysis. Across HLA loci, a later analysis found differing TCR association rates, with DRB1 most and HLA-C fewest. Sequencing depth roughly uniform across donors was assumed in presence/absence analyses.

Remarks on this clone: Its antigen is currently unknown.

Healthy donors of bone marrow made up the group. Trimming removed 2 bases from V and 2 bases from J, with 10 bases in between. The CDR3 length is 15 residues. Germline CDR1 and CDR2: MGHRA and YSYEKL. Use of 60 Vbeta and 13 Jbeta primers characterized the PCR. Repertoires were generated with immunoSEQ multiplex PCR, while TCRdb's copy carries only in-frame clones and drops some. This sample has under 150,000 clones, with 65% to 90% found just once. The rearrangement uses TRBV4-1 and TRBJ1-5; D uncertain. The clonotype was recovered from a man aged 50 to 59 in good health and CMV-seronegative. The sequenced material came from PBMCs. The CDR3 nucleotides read TGCGCCAGCAGCCAACGAGGAAATGGCAATCAGCCCCAGCATTTT. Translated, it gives CASSQRGNGNQPQHF.